The clone carrying this T cell receptor beta chain occurred a few times. The antigen remains undetermined. The repertoire was sequenced with immunoSEQ multiplex PCR; TCRdb's copy has only in-frame clones and lacks some. The sample yields 100,000 to 120,000 clones, roughly nine tenths seen once. The source of the sample is a study of T cell responses to AZD1222 COVID-19 vaccine. The length of the CDR3 is 13 residues. V was pared by 0 bases and J by 7 bases, with 12 bases between. The V gene's germline CDR1 is SQVTM and CDR2 ANQGSEA. Whole-study results and caveats: In the spike-specific TCR repertoire, nearly half reportedly target unmutated variant regions. Baseline seropositives among AZD1222 recipients totaled only five to seven. White British donors predominated, females outnumbered males, and clonal diversity was possibly underestimated.

The source is an adult in good health. The input for sequencing was peripheral blood, taken on day 0 of AZD1222 vaccination. The gene calls are TRBV29-1 and TRBJ1-2; no definite D call. The CDR3 DNA sequence: TGCAGCGTTGAAGAAGGCTGGCGGAGTGGCTACACCTTC. This codes for CSVEEGWRSGYTF.